The sequence of this T cell receptor (beta chain) was determined in a study of regulatory T cells in long-lasting Graves disease. This clonotype was seen only a few times. Arm-PCR of CDR3 regions with iRepertoire HTBI primers generated TCR beta libraries. TCRdb redid the calling of the multiplex PCR reads with MiXCR, one entry per CDR3 protein. The sample shows 440,000 or so distinct CDR3 sequences, 14% to 15% of them seen only once. The CDR3 loop spans 14 amino acids. CDR1 and CDR2 from the germline V gene are MGHDK and SYGVNS. The J segment lost 4 bases and the V segment lost 4 bases, leaving 7 bases of the junction unmatched. Indicated time point: newly diagnosed GD, antithyroid drugs for less than 3 months. Researchers made the TCR library from RNA that was extracted from PBMCs. EDTA tubes collected 9 to 9.5 milliliters of peripheral blood. This sample also appeared in a second study, on T cells in Graves' hyperthyroidism and ophthalmopathy.

The V call is TRBV25-1, the J call TRBJ2-7, with 7 nucleotides matching TRBD2. The sample in question was peripheral blood mononuclear cells (PBMCs), obtained at new diagnosis, from a patient treated with antithyroid drugs. The receptor was derived from a woman aged 30 to 39 with Graves disease. The CDR3 sequence is CASSGSGLPYEQYF. Written as DNA, the CDR3 is TGTGCCAGCAGTGGGTCGGGACTACCGTACGAGCAGTACTTC.